One TCR beta chain is described in this entry. This clonotype was observed many times. Its specific antigen is unknown. No per-base quality is available; no much larger clone lies one base away. Amplification of TCR beta CDR3 regions was carried out from RNA transcripts. A first-round RT-PCR of the TCR CDR3 used the HTBI primer set with the Qiagen OneStep RT-PCR kit. A second multiplex PCR round built the libraries, followed by size selection and purification. The libraries were sequenced on an Illumina HiSeq2000 using paired-end 100 bp reads. In the original analysis: SOAPnuke was used to process the raw data, throwing out any read that contained adapters or uncalled bases, had a mean Phred below 15, or lacked an exact constant-primer or identifier match. High-quality paired reads were merged with COPE v1.2.5, and unique nucleotide sequences were defined as clonotypes. MiTCR v1.1 was used to align the clonotypes against IMGT TRBV, TRBD and TRBJ reference segments. The analysis was restricted to V-J combinations with a frequency above 0.0001, which together covered over 99% of the repertoires. A TCS score was defined as the ratio of F50 (clonal expansion) to E x V (chaos), with BLOSUM62-based TCRdist applied between CDR3 peptides within each V-J. Welch's t-statistics and random forest reduced roughly 500 V-J features to under 15, which were used in a naive Bayes classifier (R e1071). TCRdb itself trimmed the public reads at Q25 with fastp, ran MiXCR and retained productive beta chains. Each entry is one CDR3 protein sequence, shown with its most common DNA and genes. The V and J calls here are based on TCRdb, not the publication. The sample table shows hundreds of thousands of distinct CDR3 sequences, and approximately 25% are seen once. The ten largest clones represent more than 60% of the sample.

This sample is part of a study of T cells in Graves' hyperthyroidism and ophthalmopathy (dated by TCRdb to the late 2010s). Regarding the study in general: Peripheral blood samples were taken at initial diagnosis, before any treatment was given. A discovery cohort of roughly 100 patients, roughly 45 with Graves' ophthalmopathy and 55 to 60 with stable Graves' hyperthyroidism, was used to find distinguishing TCR V-J signatures. An independent validation cohort of around 20 hyperthyroidism patients and some 15 patients who later progressed to ophthalmopathy tested prospective prediction of ophthalmopathy. The approximately 90 discovery patients were randomly split 7:3 into training and test sets. The study also compared thyroid tissue and blood T-cell repertoires from about six Graves' hyperthyroidism patients. Following sampling, methimazole starting at 30 mg daily was given to hyperthyroidism patients, and high-dose intravenous methylprednisolone was given to ophthalmopathy patients. TCR Vbeta CDR3 sequencing of some 140 peripheral blood samples (over 40 ophthalmopathy, roughly 74 hyperthyroidism and approximately 17 progressor patients) is reported in the paper.

A patient counted as having stable Graves' hyperthyroidism if no progression to ophthalmopathy occurred over 18 months of follow-up. Hyperthyroidism patients were newly diagnosed, with disease duration under 2 months, and aged 18 to 65 years. Exclusion was applied to patients with uncontrolled infections, other autoimmune diseases, pregnancy or lactation. Clinical symptoms, serum thyroxine and TRAb, thyroid ultrasound, and orbital computed tomography formed the basis for the diagnoses. PBMCs were isolated from 7.5 to 10 ml of fresh peripheral blood by Ficoll-Paque density gradient centrifugation. Total RNA was extracted using Trizol reagent, and RNA quality was assessed on an Agilent 2100 Bioanalyzer. The CDR3 sequence holds 15 residues, the cysteine and phenylalanine included. Just the 45-base CDR3 DNA is kept, in frame starting at base 1. The germline V gene encodes CDR1 MDHEN and CDR2 SYDVKM. Relative to germline, V is 5 bases shorter and J is 3 bases shorter, with 15 bases between their ends.

What the work shows at the level of the full study, not this receptor alone: Sample size was not statistically predetermined, and blinding of investigators to group allocation was not performed. Blood samples also contained most of the expanded thyroid clonotypes (frequency above 0.001), which suggests that blood repertoires may reflect thyroid immune responses. During validation, the model predicted progression to ophthalmopathy a median of around 7 months ahead of onset, with approximately 71% sensitivity and 72.22% specificity. A model built on a 13 V-J signature distinguished ophthalmopathy from stable hyperthyroidism, reaching over 85% sensitivity and about 81% specificity in cross-validation and 80%/75% in testing.

The receptor was isolated from a man aged 45-65 years with Graves' hyperthyroidism. The V and J segments used are TRBV28 and TRBJ2-3, with no confidently assigned D gene. Sequencing was performed on blood. The nucleotide sequence reads TGTGCCAGCAGTGCCCTGATATTCGGGACAGATACGCAGTATTTT. Its protein reads: CASSALIFGTDTQYF.